This T cell receptor beta chain was captured by sequencing in a study of CD8+ T cells in alopecia areata. Details on this clone: Antigen specificity is unknown.

Study results and caveats: Higher clonality than in normal scalp was seen in lesional scalp, especially alopecia totalis/universalis.

J lost 3 bases, V lost 0 bases, and 5 bases had no gene match. This CDR3 has 16 residues. CDR1 and CDR2 (germline): SGHDN, FVKESK. As the sequencing template, cDNA was produced by extracting RNA and reverse transcribing it. Clones were read by immunoSEQ multiplex PCR, and TCRdb kept only the in-frame ones, dropping some. The table has around 150,000 clones, approximately 60% seen once. The sample was CD4+ T cells sorted from blood. The sequence derives from a human donor in good health. The rearrangement uses TRBV14 and TRBJ2-3; 8 bases align to TRBD2. The CDR3: CASSQDTAGATDTQYF. CDR3 in DNA: TGTGCCAGCAGCCAAGATACAGCGGGAGCTACAGATACGCAGTATTTT.